This TCR beta chain was found in a study of blood T cell repertoires in COVID-19. Per the authors' pipeline: Estimation of nucleated cell counts relied on the amplification of reference gene primers. Assay used: immunoSEQ multiplex PCR; TCRdb lists only in-frame clones, some missing. The V and J calls and clone size were taken over from that table, and D and trimming were inferred from the DNA. This sample has roughly 200,000 clones, with approximately 88% found just once. Seattle researchers signed up patients amid active infection and tracked them longitudinally. The CDR3 covers 14 residues. The V segment lost 5 bases and the J segment 2 bases; nucleotides outside the gene matches: 7. CDR1 is SGHNT, CDR2 YYREEE, per germline (reference sequence).

Source material: peripheral blood. The chain couples TRBV5-4 to TRBJ2-7; 7 nucleotides align to TRBD1. The origin of this receptor is a woman aged 35 to 49 with COVID-19, enrolled during active disease. For the CDR3, the DNA is TGTGCCAGCAGGGGGGACAGCTTCACCTACGAGCAGTACTTC. This translates into CASRGDSFTYEQYF.